Given below is one T cell receptor (beta chain) in context. TCRdb's copy holds only in-frame clones and misses some; the assay was immunoSEQ multiplex PCR. The sample records 48,000 or so clones, 93% being singletons. The sample belongs to a study of control samples from healthy donors and cancer patients. Germline V lookup: CDR1 DFQATT, CDR2 SNEGSKA (reference sequence). The length of the CDR3 is 16 residues. After removal of 3 bases from V and 0 bases from J, the junction contained 8 bases not matched to a gene. Sequences were obtained from PBMCs. This chain connects TRBV20-1 to TRBJ2-1; 7 nucleotides align to TRBD2. This TCR was recovered from a woman aged 45-65 years with head and neck cancer. Here the CDR3 DNA reads TGCAGTGCTAGTCTTCGGAGCGGGACCTCCTACAATGAGCAGTTCTTC. Translated, it gives CSASLRSGTSYNEQFF.